The 10 T cell receptor beta chains below all came from one sample that was sequenced in a study of beta chain features in type 1 diabetes. cDNA synthesis used the whole RNA isolate, giving expressed TCRB sequences. Profiling relied on immunoSEQ multiplex PCR, and the TCRdb table lists in-frame clones only, not all of them. The sample lists 130,000 to 150,000 clones; 10% were seen once. Input material: naive CD4+ T cells from blood. All receptors come from a man between 18 and 35 years old in good health.

The V gene is TRBV5-6, the J gene TRBJ1-5, with 8 bases that match TRBD1. The CDR3 consists of 14 residues. In germline, CDR1 is SGHDT, CDR2 YYEEEE. The V segment lost 1 base and the J segment 6 bases; nucleotides outside the gene matches: 3. CDR3 loop: CASSLNRGAQPQHF. The CDR3 DNA follows: TGTGCCAGCAGCTTGAACAGGGGGGCTCAGCCCCAGCATTTT.

This clone has at least ten counts. V and J are TRBV9 and TRBJ2-1; tentative D call: TRBD1 (5 bases). V lost 3 bases and J lost 8, with 9 bases in between. The CDR3 runs to 12 residues. The V gene's germline CDR1 is SGDLS and CDR2 YYNGEE. The DNA for the CDR3 is TGTGCCAGCAGCGGCGGCAGGGATGAGCAGTTCTTC. Its protein product is CASSGGRDEQFF.

The chain joins TRBV6-5 to TRBJ1-4; D not resolved. The germline V gene has CDR1 MNHEY and CDR2 SVGAGI. V lost 2 bases to trimming and J lost 4 bases, with 8 bases between them. This CDR3 region has 14 residues. In DNA, the CDR3 is TGTGCCAGCAGTTACGAGGGAATTAATGAAAAACTGTTTTTT. This gives the protein CASSYEGINEKLFF.

This clone was counted a few times. The chain combines TRBV4-3 with TRBJ1-2; D is perhaps TRBD1 (5 bases). The germline CDR1 and CDR2 sequences are LGHNA and YSLEER. The CDR3 has 14 amino acids. V gave up 1 base and J gave up 0 bases, with 6 bases separating them. The CDR3 here is CASSQATANYGYTF. In DNA, the CDR3 is TGCGCCAGCAGCCAAGCGACAGCTAACTATGGCTACACCTTC.

Written as DNA, the CDR3 is TGTGCCATCAACCACGGGACAGGAAACTATGGCTACACCTTC. Encoded protein: CAINHGTGNYGYTF. This chain connects TRBV10-3 to TRBJ1-2; the match to TRBD1 covers 8 bases. The CDR3 spans 14 residues. The germline V gene encodes CDR1 ENHRY and CDR2 SYGVKD. V lost 7 bases, J lost 2 bases, and 6 bases stayed unmatched.

This clone was observed a handful of times. V gene TRBV5-1 combines with J gene TRBJ2-1; D perhaps matches TRBD1 (6 bases). CDR1 is SGHRS, CDR2 YFSETQ, per germline. This CDR3 is 19 amino acids long. The germline V and J ends were trimmed by 0 bases and 0 bases, with 19 bases remaining between them. In DNA, the CDR3 is TGCGCCAGCAGCTTGGCAAAACCGGGACAACCGAGCTCCTACAATGAGCAGTTCTTC. Its translation: CASSLAKPGQPSSYNEQFF.

This clone turned up a few times. V is TRBV29-1 and J is TRBJ1-4; 7 bases map to TRBD1. V lost 4 bases and J lost 5; bases outside the gene matches: 10. This CDR3 spans 15 amino acids. Germline assignment: CDR1 SQVTM and CDR2 ANQGSEA. The CDR3 DNA reads TGCAGCGTTGCCACGTCGCCGGGACAGAATGAAAAACTGTTTTTT. Translating it yields CSVATSPGQNEKLFF. Full variable domain (remainder filled in from reference TRBV29-1 and TRBJ1-4): SAVISQKPSRDICQRGTSLTIQCQVDSQVTMMFWYRQQPGQSLTLIATANQGSEATYESGFVIDKFPISRPNLTFSTLTVSNMSPEDSSIYLCSVATSPGQNEKLFFGSGTQLSVL.

This clone turned up a few times. Other nucleotide sequences in the sample specify the same CDR3. The chain combines TRBV28 with TRBJ1-5; perhaps TRBD1 as D (5 bases). Per germline, CDR1 MDHEN and CDR2 SYDVKM. The CDR3 has 12 amino acids. V was pared by 8 bases and J by 2 bases, with 7 bases between. The CDR3 coding sequence is TGTGCCAGCTCACAGGGCAATCAGCCCCAGCATTTT. It yields the protein CASSQGNQPQHF.

This clone was counted only a few times. The chain recombines TRBV7-3 with TRBJ1-2; D uncertain. The CDR3 spans 13 residues. The V gene's germline CDR1 is SGHTA and CDR2 FQGTGA. V lost 5 bases, J lost 8 bases, and 15 bases lay in between. The CDR3 reads CASSLLGSGGYTF. CDR3 nucleotides: TGTGCCAGCAGCCTTTTAGGTTCGGGAGGCTACACCTTC.

The V and J genes are TRBV5-1 and TRBJ1-4, with no clear D. The germline V gene encodes CDR1 SGHRS and CDR2 YFSETQ. The V and J ends lost 5 bases and 2 bases respectively, with 7 bases between them. This CDR3 spans 13 amino acids. Here the CDR3 DNA reads TGCGCCAGCAGTGCGGTCACTAATGAAAAACTGTTTTTT. Amino acids: CASSAVTNEKLFF.